What follows is one TCR beta chain and its context. Its target is not known. The record originates from a study of T cell responses to AZD1222 COVID-19 vaccine. Regarding the study as a whole: Spike-spanning, vaccine-associated CD4 TCRs were dominant at 160-218 and 743-854. Repertoires in all cases were sampled only once the peak T cell response had passed.

Trimming cost V 4 bases and J 6 bases, with 19 bases left between them. Per the germline V gene, CDR1 is LGHNA and CDR2 is YNFKEQ. The CDR3 extends over 17 amino acids. The protocol was immunoSEQ multiplex PCR, while the TCRdb copy is restricted to in-frame clones and leaves out a portion. This table holds more than 85,000 clones, about 94% found once. The chain uses TRBV4-2 and TRBJ1-6, with D possibly being TRBD1 (5 bases). The receptor was isolated from an adult who received the AZD1222 COVID-19 vaccine. This material consisted of peripheral blood, taken 28 days after the second AZD1222 dose. The CDR3 DNA follows: TGTGCCAGCAGCCTCCTCGGGGGGGGTTCGATTAATTCACCCCTCCACTTT. This translates into CASSLLGGGSINSPLHF.